The 31 T cell receptor beta chains below all came from one sample that was sequenced in a study of T cells in Graves' hyperthyroidism and ophthalmopathy. Researchers took RNA transcripts and amplified the TCR beta CDR3 regions from them. HTBI primers drove first-round RT-PCR of the TCR CDR3. MiXCR, applied by TCRdb to the multiplex PCR reads, yields one record per CDR3 protein. The table shows about 380,000 distinct CDR3 sequences, with 13% occurring only once. The sample taken for sequencing was blood. These receptors all come from a young man with Graves' hyperthyroidism that later progressed to Graves' ophthalmopathy.

This clonotype came up many times. The genes are TRBV20-1 and TRBJ2-1, with a weak D call TRBD2 (5 bases). The germline gives CDR1 DFQATT, CDR2 SNEGSKA (reference sequence). CDR3 size: 19 residues. The V and J ends lost 3 bases and 0 bases respectively, with 24 bases between them. This CDR3 reads CSARSLSATLYSSYNEQFF. In nucleotides, the CDR3 is TGCAGTGCTAGGAGTCTTAGCGCGACTCTCTATAGCTCCTACAATGAGCAGTTCTTC.

This clonotype was observed a handful of times. The rearrangement links TRBV27 to TRBJ2-7; tentatively, D is TRBD1 or TRBD2 (5 bases each). The germline V gene encodes CDR1 MNHEY and CDR2 SMNVEV (reference sequence). Between the trimmed V and J ends, which lost 0 bases and 2 bases, there was a span of 11 bases. The CDR3 is 15 amino acids. The CDR3: CASSLSGTLTYEQYF. CDR3 DNA: TGTGCCAGCAGTTTATCCGGGACCCTCACCTACGAGCAGTACTTC.

The chain is built from TRBV11-3 and TRBJ2-1; TRBD1 agrees at 7 bases. CDR3 length: 15 amino acids. V was clipped by 5 bases and J by 4 bases; unmatched bases: 8. CDR1 is SGHNT, CDR2 YENEEA, per germline. The CDR3 DNA reads as TGTGCCAGCAGCCGACCCGGGACAGTATACAATGAGCAGTTCTTC. Protein: CASSRPGTVYNEQFF.

This clonotype showed up many times. V and J are TRBV6-1 and TRBJ2-1; possible D gene TRBD2, 6 bases. Germline CDR1 is MNHNS and CDR2 is SASEGT. Trimming took off 2 bases at V and 3 bases at J, with 11 bases between the two ends. The CDR3 runs 15 residues. The CDR3 nucleotides read TGTGCCAGCAGTGAATCTGGAGGGGACTACAATGAGCAGTTCTTC. It yields the protein CASSESGGDYNEQFF.

This clonotype was seen many times. The chain uses TRBV11-3 and TRBJ2-3; either TRBD1 or TRBD2 may fit D (5 bases each). Between the trimmed V and J ends, which lost 4 bases and 4 bases, there was a span of 15 bases. The CDR3 length is 15 residues. Germline CDR1 reads SGHNT; CDR2 reads YENEEA. The CDR3 nucleotides read TGTGCCAGCAGCTCCAGAACTGGGGGTCCAGATACGCAGTATTTT. The encoded protein is CASSSRTGGPDTQYF.

This clonotype has just a few counts. V usage is TRBV12-3 or TRBV12-4 and J usage is TRBJ2-3; 9 nucleotides agree with TRBD1. The CDR3 is 17 amino acids. J gave up 5 bases and V 2 bases, and 11 bases lay outside the gene matches. Here the CDR3 DNA reads TGTGCCAGCAGTTTAAAGTTTTTAGGACAGGGGAAAGATACGCAGTATTTT. Encoded protein: CASSLKFLGQGKDTQYF.

The rearrangement joins TRBV9 to TRBJ2-3; D might be TRBD2 (6 bases). This CDR3 spans 16 amino acids. Trimming shortened V by 0 bases and J by 2 bases, and 13 bases separated the two germline ends. Per the germline V gene, CDR1 is SGDLS and CDR2 is YYNGEE. The CDR3 loop reads CASSVAGSSITDTQYF. The CDR3 bases are TGTGCCAGCAGCGTAGCCGGGAGCTCGATCACAGATACGCAGTATTTT.

As to this clonotype: Sequence at one end of the junction differs from germline and may be a read error. V is TRBV2 and J is TRBJ2-5; 12 bases map to TRBD2. There are 16 residues in the CDR3. Germline V lookup: CDR1 SNHLY, CDR2 FYNNEI. Written as DNA, the CDR3 is TGTGCCAGATTAAAACCTAGCGGGGGGGGCCAAGAGACCCAGGACTTC. This codes for CARLKPSGGGQETQDF. Variable domain in full (rest from reference TRBV2 and TRBJ2-5): EPEVTQTPSHQVTQMGQEVILRCVPISNHLYFYWYRQILGQKVEFLVSFYNNEISEKSEIFDDQFSVERPDGSNFTLKIRSTKLEDSAMYFCARLKPSGGGQETQDFGPGTRLLVL.

The CDR3 DNA reads TGTGCCAGTATCTCGAACCACAGGACTGAAGCTTTCTTT. Translated, it gives CASISNHRTEAFF. The rearrangement joins TRBV19 to TRBJ1-1, with a weak D call TRBD1 (5 bases). V lost 7 bases and J lost 5, with 14 bases in between. This CDR3 region has 13 residues. The germline CDR1 and CDR2 sequences are LNHDA and SQIVND (reference sequence).

This clonotype was seen many times. This chain uses TRBV6-1 with TRBJ1-5, with 8 bases identical to TRBD1. The CDR3 sequence is 13 residues long. V shed 9 bases and J 6 bases; nucleotides not matched to a gene: 7. Germline CDR1 reads MNHNS; CDR2 reads SASEGT. CDR3 loop: CASGLDRVQPQHF. DNA of the CDR3: TGTGCCAGTGGACTGGACAGGGTTCAGCCCCAGCATTTT.

The V call is TRBV9, the J call TRBJ1-2; 8 bases match TRBD1. In germline, CDR1 is SGDLS, CDR2 YYNGEE. The V and J ends lost 3 bases and 2 bases, in that order; junction bases with no gene match: 9. There are 16 residues in the CDR3. This CDR3 is CASSAGQDAANYGYTF. The CDR3 nucleotides are TGTGCCAGCAGCGCGGGACAGGACGCCGCCAACTATGGCTACACCTTC.

This chain uses TRBV7-6 with TRBJ1-6; D perhaps matches TRBD1 (6 bases). The CDR3 has 14 amino acids. Germline CDR1 reads SGHVS; CDR2 reads FNYEAQ. Trimming left V 5 bases short and J 6 bases short, with 11 bases between. This chain's CDR3 is CASSQGTLNSPLHF. The CDR3, as DNA: TGTGCCAGCAGCCAAGGGACACTTAATTCACCCCTCCACTTT.

J is TRBJ1-4 and V is TRBV15; D is possibly TRBD1 (5 bases). The CDR3 runs 13 residues. Germline assignment: CDR1 LNHNV and CDR2 YYDKDF (reference sequence). The V gene lost 1 base and the J gene lost 8 bases, with 8 bases spanning the gap. The CDR3 loop is CATSRGQLEKLFF. The CDR3 coding sequence is TGTGCCACCAGCAGAGGACAGTTAGAAAAACTGTTTTTT. Variable domain in full (rest from reference TRBV15 and TRBJ1-4): DAMVIQNPRYQVTQFGKPVTLSCSQTLNHNVMYWYQQKSSQAPKLLFHYYDKDFNNEADTPDNFQSRRPNTSFCFLDIRSPGLGDTAMYLCATSRGQLEKLFFGSGTQLSVL.

This clonotype was picked up many times. This sequence joins TRBV5-1 and TRBJ2-7, with a possible D match to TRBD1 (6 bases). Germline-derived CDR1 and CDR2 are SGHRS and YFSETQ. Deletions cut 2 bases from V and 4 bases from J, with 22 bases between. The CDR3 has 17 amino acids. The CDR3 DNA follows: TGCGCCAGCAGCTTCGGGACAACGTATTATCTCCCGTACGAGCAGTACTTC. This gives the protein CASSFGTTYYLPYEQYF.

This clonotype was observed once. In nucleotides, the CDR3 is TGTGCCAGCAGTGATGTCAGGGAGGAGACCCAGTACTTC. It encodes CASSDVREETQYF. The rearrangement links TRBV25-1 to TRBJ2-5; D could derive from TRBD1 or TRBD2 (5 bases each). CDR3 size: 13 residues. Trimming removed 3 bases at V and 5 bases at J, with 10 bases between. CDR1 and CDR2 from the germline V gene are MGHDK and SYGVNS.

This clonotype was counted many times. The V gene is TRBV12-3 or TRBV12-4, the J gene TRBJ1-1, with a possible D match to TRBD1 (5 bases). The V gene lost 3 bases and the J gene lost 7 bases, with 15 bases spanning the gap. The CDR3 extends over 14 amino acids. The CDR3 loop reads CASSFGGGNGEAFF. The CDR3 DNA sequence: TGTGCCAGCAGTTTTGGGGGGGGTAACGGTGAAGCTTTCTTT.

Many counts were recorded for this clonotype. The J gene is TRBJ2-1, the V gene TRBV11-2; 14 positions agree with TRBD2. The CDR3 consists of 24 residues. The ends lost 5 bases at V and 0 bases at J; junction bases unmatched: 24. CDR1 and CDR2 (germline): SGHAT, FQNNGV. This CDR3 is CASSDQTGLAGGQYQISSYNEQFF. In nucleotides, the CDR3 is TGTGCCAGCAGCGACCAAACTGGACTAGCGGGGGGACAATACCAAATTAGCTCCTACAATGAGCAGTTCTTC.

This clonotype was counted a few times. The genes are TRBV12-5 and TRBJ2-5; D might be TRBD2 (5 bases). CDR1 is LGHNT and CDR2 is FRNRAP in the germline V gene. The V end lost 3 bases, the J end lost 8 bases, and 10 bases lay between the germline ends. CDR3 length equals 12 residues. The CDR3 DNA reads TGTGCTAGTGGTTTTGGACTCTACACCCAGTACTTC. This translates into CASGFGLYTQYF.

This clonotype was counted many times. The V and J genes are TRBV7-8 and TRBJ1-5; D unclear. Germline loops: CDR1 SGHVS, CDR2 FQNEAQ. This CDR3 has 12 amino acids. V was cut by 5 bases and J by 7 bases, with 9 bases left in between. CDR3 region: CASSEGWQPQHF. CDR3 DNA: TGTGCCAGCAGCGAGGGATGGCAGCCCCAGCATTTT.

This clonotype showed up many times. This chain's CDR3 is CASSQGGIAFF. As DNA, the CDR3 is TGTGCCAGCAGCCAAGGTGGGATAGCTTTCTTT. The chain employs TRBV14 and TRBJ1-1; D remains unclear. V gave up 1 base and J gave up 10 bases, with 7 bases separating them. The CDR3 covers 11 residues. CDR1 and CDR2 (germline): SGHDN, FVKESK.

This clonotype has ten or more counts. V is TRBV6-1 and J is TRBJ2-6; no firm D call. The V end lost 5 bases, the J end lost 0 bases, and 14 bases lay between the germline ends. There are 17 residues in the CDR3. CDR1 and CDR2 (germline): MNHNS, SASEGT. In DNA, the CDR3 is TGTGCCAGCAGTTCCTTGGGTAGCCTCTCTGGGGCCAACGTCCTGACTTTC. Protein: CASSSLGSLSGANVLTF.

This clonotype was detected many times. The chain uses TRBV20-1 and TRBJ2-3; a possible D gene is TRBD2 (7 bases). V was clipped by 0 bases and J by 3 bases, with 10 bases between them. This CDR3 has 14 residues. In germline, CDR1 is DFQATT, CDR2 SNEGSKA (reference sequence). The CDR3 bases are TGCAGTGCTAGAGAGGAGGGGGGGACAGATACGCAGTATTTT. Protein product: CSAREEGGTDTQYF.

V usage is TRBV28 and J usage is TRBJ1-2; no clear D. This CDR3 contains 14 residues. Per the germline V gene, CDR1 is MDHEN and CDR2 is SYDVKM. With 2 bases removed from V and 4 bases from J, the gap between germline ends came to 11 bases. The CDR3 sequence: CASSLSLGLYGYTF. CDR3 bases: TGTGCCAGCAGTTTAAGTCTGGGCCTCTATGGCTACACCTTC.

This clonotype has a count of ten or more. V gene TRBV28 combines with J gene TRBJ1-2; tentative D call: TRBD1 (6 bases). The germline V and J ends were trimmed by 8 bases and 4 bases, with 14 bases remaining between them. Germline CDR1 and CDR2: MDHEN and SYDVKM. This CDR3 is built from 13 residues. As DNA, the CDR3 is TGTGCCAGCGTCCAGGGGAGTTTCTATGGCTACACCTTC. It codes for CASVQGSFYGYTF.

This clonotype appeared many times. This CDR3 reads CASSEGKRMYQETQYF. As DNA, the CDR3 is TGTGCCAGCAGTGAGGGGAAGCGCATGTACCAAGAGACCCAGTACTTC. The chain links TRBV6-1 to TRBJ2-5, with no clear D. Germline CDR1 and CDR2: MNHNS and SASEGT. The V end lost 3 bases, the J end lost 0 bases, and 14 bases lay between the germline ends. The CDR3 covers 16 residues.

The gene calls are TRBV5-1 and TRBJ2-1, with TRBD2 matching 14 bases. Germline CDR1 and CDR2: SGHRS and YFSETQ. The length of the CDR3 is 16 residues. V gave up 4 bases and J gave up 8 bases; unmatched junction bases: 8. CDR3 coding DNA: TGCGCCAGCAGCGTCCGCGGGACTAGCGGGGGTTATGAGCAGTTCTTC. The encoded protein is CASSVRGTSGGYEQFF.

This clonotype was seen at least ten times. The V call is TRBV3-1, the J call TRBJ2-5; D not resolved. The CDR3 covers 11 residues. V dropped 3 bases and J dropped 7 bases, with 6 bases sitting between them. CDR1 and CDR2 (germline): LGHDT, YNNKEL (reference sequence). Here the CDR3 reads CASSQDRTQYF. The CDR3 region has the DNA TGTGCCAGCAGCCAGGATAGGACCCAGTACTTC.

This clonotype has a count of ten or more. J is TRBJ1-1 and V is TRBV5-5; D gene uncertain. The CDR3 spans 15 residues. Trimming left V 0 bases short and J 1 base short, with 10 bases between. Germline V CDR1 and CDR2: SGHKS, YYEKEE (reference sequence). CDR3 loop: CASSLAVTANTEAFF. The CDR3 DNA reads as TGTGCCAGCAGCTTGGCGGTCACGGCGAACACTGAAGCTTTCTTT.

In this sample, this clonotype turned up once. This may be a read error: a much more frequent sequence differs by one nucleotide. This chain connects TRBV11-2 to TRBJ2-1, with D possibly matching TRBD2 (6 bases). This CDR3 is 14 amino acids long. Germline V gene data show CDR1 as SGHAT and CDR2 as FQNNGV. Here the CDR3 reads CAGSLGLANNEQFF. The CDR3 DNA reads TGTGCCGGCAGCCTCGGCCTAGCGAACAATGAGCAGTTCTTC.

At least ten counts were recorded for this clonotype. The rearrangement uses TRBV20-1 and TRBJ2-7, with D possibly matching TRBD1 (6 bases). Between the trimmed V and J ends, which lost 3 bases and 1 base, there was a span of 10 bases. CDR1 and CDR2 (germline): DFQATT, SNEGSKA (reference sequence). The CDR3 has 13 residues. This chain's CDR3 is CSARPGQSYEQYF. The DNA of the CDR3 is TGCAGTGCTAGGCCTGGACAGTCCTACGAGCAGTACTTC.

This clonotype was found many times. This chain uses TRBV11-3 with TRBJ2-2, with TRBD1 matching over 12 bases. Germline loops: CDR1 SGHNT, CDR2 YENEEA. The ends lost 7 bases at V and 7 bases at J; junction bases unmatched: 13. CDR3 length: 17 residues. The CDR3 loop is CASIKTGTGGAGGELFF. CDR3 sequence (DNA): TGTGCCAGCATCAAAACCGGGACAGGGGGCGCTGGCGGGGAGCTGTTTTTT. Looking up the rest from reference TRBV11-3 and TRBJ2-2 gives the full variable domain: EAGVVQSPRYKIIEKKQPVAFWCNPISGHNTLYWYLQNLGQGPELLIRYENEEAVDDSQLPKDRFSAERLKGVDSTLKIQPAELGDSAVYLCASIKTGTGGAGGELFFGEGSRLTVL.